This TCR beta chain was documented in a study of T cell repertoires in cytomegalovirus infection (dated by TCRdb to 2018 to 2020). With regard to the full study: Recently identified HLA-C-restricted CMV epitopes, whose presentation resists viral immunomodulation, were targeted by peptide stimulations together with well-studied HLA-B-restricted epitopes. Donor HLA type was relevant to the analysis, as public TCR beta signatures indicated carriage of CMV infection together with the matching HLA type.

In this sample, this clonotype turned up a few times. The antigen this receptor binds is unknown. There are no base qualities to consult, and no much larger clone falls within one base. At the junction V is shortened by 5 bases and J by 8 bases; bases outside the gene matches: 4. The CDR3 covers 15 residues, taking in both the cysteine and the phenylalanine. The DNA shown is the 45-base CDR3, in frame from base 1. Per the germline V gene (reference sequence), MNHNY is the CDR1 and SVGAGI is the CDR2. The sequencer listed for this sample is Illumina HiSeq 1500. The raw public data were reprocessed by TCRdb itself: fastp quality trimming at Q25, MiXCR clonotype calling, in-frame beta chains only. Records with the same CDR3 protein are collapsed into one entry carrying the most frequent genes and DNA. In this sample the table shows 310,000 or so distinct CDR3 sequences, roughly 25% of which occur a single time. The ten most abundant clones make up 10% to 15% of the sample.

The research as a whole found: The ex vivo response was dominated by HLA-C-restricted CMV-specific TCR beta clonotypes, which also provided the single most frequent clonotype in two of eight donors. In both this cohort and an independent roughly 330-donor cohort, the cumulative frequency of public TCR beta family members distinguished carriers of CMV infection plus the relevant HLA type.

The sample's treatment or condition, from its label and the paper: in vitro stimulation with specific CMV peptide epitopes to enrich CMV-specific T cells. This TCR came from a human donor in good health (CMV status not recorded). Some clones in this sample may be carry-over from other donors' samples. Recombination connected TRBV6-6 to TRBJ1-6; TRBD1 matches 12 bases in the middle. The sample was cultured PBMCs, taken from culture after CMV antigen stimulation. The sequenced DNA is TGTGCCAGCAGTACGGGACAGGGGGCTGATTCACCCCTCCACTTT. Its product reads: CASSTGQGADSPLHF.